What follows are 8 T cell receptor beta chains derived from one specimen sequenced in a study of cytomegalovirus exposure and HLA in healthy donors. Only in-frame clones appear in the TCRdb table, and some are missing; sequencing was by immunoSEQ multiplex PCR. Here the sample spans 150,000 to 200,000 clones, approximately 89% being singletons. The sample consisted of PBMCs. The receptor source for this set is a young man in good health and CMV-seropositive.

The rearrangement links TRBV7-6 to TRBJ1-2; D unclear. Looked up from germline, CDR1 is SGHVS and CDR2 is FNYEAQ. V dropped 3 bases and J dropped 2 bases, with 22 bases sitting between them. The CDR3 loop spans 18 amino acids. As DNA, the CDR3 is TGTGCCAGCAGCTTGGACCCGGCGGGTTCCACTCTAAACTATGGCTACACCTTC. Protein: CASSLDPAGSTLNYGYTF. The full variable domain, in which reference TRBV7-6 and TRBJ1-2 provide the parts outside the CDR3, is GAGVSQSPRYKVTKRGQDVALRCDPISGHVSLYWYRQALGQGPEFLTYFNYEAQQDKSGLPNDRFSAERPEGSISTLTIQRTEQRDSAMYRCASSLDPAGSTLNYGYTFGSGTRLTVV.

The chain recombines TRBV6-1 with TRBJ2-3; a possible D gene is TRBD1 (5 bases). Trimming shortened V by 6 bases and J by 0 bases, and 13 bases separated the two germline ends. CDR3 size: 15 residues. CDR1 and CDR2 (germline): MNHNS, SASEGT. CDR3 in amino acids: CASREKTVSTDTQYF. For the CDR3, the DNA is TGTGCCAGCAGGGAGAAGACAGTCAGCACAGATACGCAGTATTTT.

This sequence joins TRBV7-2 and TRBJ1-1; no reliable D call. The CDR3 covers 17 residues. In germline, CDR1 is SGHTA, CDR2 FQGNSA. V was trimmed by 5 bases and J by 7 bases, leaving 26 bases between them. CDR3 in amino acids: CASSRYPPGSPGGEAFF. In DNA form, the CDR3 reads TGTGCCAGCAGCCGATACCCTCCCGGGTCACCGGGAGGTGAAGCTTTCTTT.

This chain connects TRBV9 to TRBJ2-3; 13 positions match TRBD2. After removal of 0 bases from V and 2 bases from J, the junction contained 3 bases not matched to a gene. From germline, CDR1 is SGDLS and CDR2 YYNGEE. This CDR3 has 17 amino acids. CDR3 loop: CASSVGLAGGFTDTQYF. CDR3 bases: TGTGCCAGCAGCGTAGGACTAGCGGGGGGATTCACAGATACGCAGTATTTT.

The chain couples TRBV27 to TRBJ2-2; 9 bases fit TRBD1. The V segment lost 4 bases and the J segment 3 bases; nucleotides outside the gene matches: 0. The CDR3 is 14 amino acids. The germline V gene has CDR1 MNHEY and CDR2 SMNVEV (reference sequence). The CDR3 DNA is TGTGCCAGCAGTTGGGACAGGGACACCGGGGAGCTGTTTTTT. Protein product: CASSWDRDTGELFF.

The chain links TRBV18 to TRBJ2-7; tentative D call: TRBD2 (6 bases). V shed 2 bases and J shed 0 bases, with 11 bases lying between them. The germline V gene has CDR1 KGHSH and CDR2 LQKENI. This CDR3 is 15 amino acids long. DNA for the CDR3: TGTGCCAGCTCACCAGGGGGGAGCGCCTCCTACGAGCAGTACTTC. Its protein is CASSPGGSASYEQYF.

This clone was recorded only once. The chain has TRBV5-1 and TRBJ2-2, with 9 positions matching TRBD2. CDR1 is SGHRS and CDR2 is YFSETQ in the germline V gene. The length of the CDR3 is 16 residues. V was pared by 0 bases and J by 6 bases, with 6 bases of the junction left unmatched. The CDR3 reads CASSLAGGRGAGELFF. CDR3 in DNA: TGCGCCAGCAGCTTGGCTGGCGGGAGGGGCGCCGGGGAGCTGTTTTTT.

On this clone itself: The sample contains more than one DNA sequence encoding this CDR3. The CDR3 DNA is TGTGCCAGCCGGACAGGGGGAGGCAATCAGCCCCAGCATTTT. Its translation is CASRTGGGNQPQHF. The rearrangement uses TRBV27 and TRBJ1-5; 10 bases match TRBD1. The CDR3 is 14 residues long. Germline V lookup: CDR1 MNHEY, CDR2 SMNVEV (reference sequence). J gave up 2 bases and V 8 bases, and 3 bases lay outside the gene matches.